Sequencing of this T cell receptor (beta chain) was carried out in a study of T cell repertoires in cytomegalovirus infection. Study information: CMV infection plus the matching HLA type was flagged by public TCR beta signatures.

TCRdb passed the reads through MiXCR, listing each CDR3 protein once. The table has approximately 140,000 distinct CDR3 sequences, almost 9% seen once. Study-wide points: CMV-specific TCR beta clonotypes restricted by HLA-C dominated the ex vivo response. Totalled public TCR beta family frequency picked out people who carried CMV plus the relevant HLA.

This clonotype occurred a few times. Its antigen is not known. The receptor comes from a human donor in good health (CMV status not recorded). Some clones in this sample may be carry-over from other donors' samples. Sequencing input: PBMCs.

The CDR3: CASSSGGASYEQYF. The CDR3 nucleotides are TGTGCCAGCAGCTCCGGCGGGGCTTCCTACGAGCAGTACTTC. The chain is built from TRBV11-2 and TRBJ2-7, with D perhaps TRBD2 (6 bases). Germline CDR1 reads SGHAT; CDR2 reads FQNNGV. The length of the CDR3 is 14 residues. The V end lost 4 bases, the J end lost 1 base, and 11 bases lay between the germline ends.